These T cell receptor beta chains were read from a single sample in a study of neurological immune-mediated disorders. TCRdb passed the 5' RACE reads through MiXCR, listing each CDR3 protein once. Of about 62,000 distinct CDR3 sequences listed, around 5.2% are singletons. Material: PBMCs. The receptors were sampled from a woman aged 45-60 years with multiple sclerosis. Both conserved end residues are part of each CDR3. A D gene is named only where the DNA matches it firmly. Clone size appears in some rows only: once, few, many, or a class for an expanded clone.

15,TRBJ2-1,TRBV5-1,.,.,CASSLSPGSYNEQFF,TGCGCCAGCAGCTTGTCCCCGGGATCCTACAATGAGCAGTTCTTC
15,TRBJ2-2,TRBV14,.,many,CASSILASGAGELFF,TGTGCCAGCAGTATACTAGCTTCCGGGGCCGGGGAGCTGTTTTTT
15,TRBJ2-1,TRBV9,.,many,CASSVAGDAYNEQFF,TGTGCCAGCAGCGTAGCTGGGGATGCCTACAATGAGCAGTTCTTC
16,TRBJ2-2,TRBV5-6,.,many,CASSLAWAVTTGELFF,TGTGCCAGCAGCTTGGCCTGGGCAGTTACGACCGGGGAGCTGTTTTTT
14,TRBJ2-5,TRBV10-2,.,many,CASSKSTDSGTQYF,TGCGCCAGCAGTAAGTCGACGGACTCTGGGACCCAGTACTTC
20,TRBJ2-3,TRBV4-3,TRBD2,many,CASSQDLLPTVAGDTDTQYF,TGCGCCAGCAGCCAAGATCTCCTTCCCACCGTAGCGGGCGACACAGATACGCAGTATTTT
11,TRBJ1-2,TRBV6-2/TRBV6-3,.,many,CASSPGLGYTF,TGTGCCAGCAGTCCAGGGCTTGGCTACACCTTC
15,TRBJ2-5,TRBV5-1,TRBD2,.,CASSFSLAGWETQYF,TGCGCCAGCAGCTTCTCACTAGCGGGGTGGGAGACCCAGTACTTC
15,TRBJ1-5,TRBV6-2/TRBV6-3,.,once,CASSYRPQGHQPQHF,TGTGCCAGCAGTTACCGGCCACAGGGCCATCAGCCCCAGCATTTT
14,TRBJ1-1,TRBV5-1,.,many,CASSLQGFDTEAFF,TGCGCCAGCAGCTTACAGGGTTTTGACACTGAAGCTTTCTTT
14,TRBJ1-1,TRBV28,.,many,CASSFGAANTEAFF,TGTGCCAGCAGTTTTGGTGCAGCGAACACTGAAGCTTTCTTT
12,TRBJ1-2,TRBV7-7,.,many,CASSETRRGYTF,TGTGCTAGCAGTGAGACGAGAAGGGGCTACACCTTC
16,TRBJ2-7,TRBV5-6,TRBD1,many,CASSLGRTGIPYEQYF,TGTGCCAGCAGCTTGGGGCGGACAGGTATACCCTACGAGCAGTACTTC
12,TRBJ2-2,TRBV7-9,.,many,CASSSGAGELFF,TGTGCCAGCAGCTCGGGGGCCGGGGAGCTGTTTTTT
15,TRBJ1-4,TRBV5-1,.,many,CASSDPRQSPEKLFF,TGCGCCAGCAGCGACCCCAGACAGTCTCCAGAAAAACTGTTTTTT
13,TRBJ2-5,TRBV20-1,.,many,CSAPELGAETQYF,TGCAGTGCTCCGGAACTAGGGGCAGAGACCCAGTACTTC
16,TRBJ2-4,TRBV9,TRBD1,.,CASSPRQGVPKKIQYF,TGTGCCAGCAGCCCTCGACAGGGGGTACCCAAAAAAATTCAGTACTTC
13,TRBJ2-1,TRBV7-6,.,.,CASSSEFGNEQFF,TGTGCCAGCTCCTCGGAGTTCGGCAATGAGCAGTTCTTC